This passage covers 15 T cell receptor beta chains from one sample sequenced in a study of blood T cell repertoires in COVID-19 (dated by TCRdb to the early 2020s). The receptor library was made with the immunoSEQ multiplex PCR assay. TCRdb took over this immuneACCESS table, retaining in-frame rearrangements with V and J assigned. Such tables are incomplete; in checked studies, under half of the missing clones stem from an unresolved V gene, and the remainder is unexplained. This sample is represented by around 120,000 clones; roughly 90% of them were singletons. Clones ranked in the top ten supply 4% to 5% of the sample. The sample consisted of peripheral blood. These receptors all come from a man in his 60s with COVID-19, enrolled during active disease.

The CDR3 region is CASSPVSTDTQYF. The CDR3 DNA sequence: TGTGCCAGCAGCCCTGTAAGCACAGATACGCAGTATTTT. This chain uses TRBV7-9 with TRBJ2-3; no clear D. The CDR3 is made up of 13 amino acids. The germline V and J ends were trimmed by 5 bases and 0 bases, with 6 bases remaining between them. CDR1 and CDR2 (germline): SEHNR, FQNEAQ (reference sequence).

The V gene is TRBV10-3, the J gene TRBJ2-5; D might be TRBD2 (5 bases). V gave up 6 bases and J gave up 5 bases, with 19 bases separating them. The CDR3 totals 15 residues. From germline, CDR1 is ENHRY and CDR2 SYGVKD. The CDR3 region is CAISGDRQAVETQYF. CDR3 bases: TGTGCCATCAGCGGGGATCGTCAGGCGGTCGAGACCCAGTACTTC.

This clone was seen more than once but under ten times. The V call is TRBV7-9, the J call TRBJ1-3; D unresolved. V was trimmed by 5 bases and J by 0 bases, leaving 23 bases between them. Per the germline V gene, CDR1 is SEHNR and CDR2 is FQNEAQ (reference sequence). There are 19 residues in the CDR3. The chain's CDR3 is CASSLPPLGEVGSGNTIYF. The CDR3 bases are TGTGCCAGCAGCCTGCCCCCTCTGGGAGAAGTGGGCTCTGGAAACACCATATATTTT.

The chain joins TRBV5-1 to TRBJ2-2, with TRBD2 identical over 10 bases. The germline V gene has CDR1 SGHRS and CDR2 YFSETQ. Trimming removed 1 base from V and 0 bases from J; junction bases left unmatched: 0. The CDR3 runs to 16 residues. The DNA for the CDR3 is TGCGCCAGCAGCTTGACTAGCGGGACGAACACCGGGGAGCTGTTTTTT. Translated, it gives CASSLTSGTNTGELFF.

The rearrangement joins TRBV18 to TRBJ2-7; D possibly corresponds to TRBD1 (5 bases). V gave up 6 bases and J gave up 5 bases, with 20 bases separating them. Germline CDR1 reads KGHSH; CDR2 reads LQKENI. This CDR3 has 15 amino acids. CDR3 sequence reads: CASSPSRVSSHEQYF. CDR3 sequence (DNA): TGTGCCAGCTCTCCAAGCAGGGTTTCCTCTCACGAGCAGTACTTC.

The chain uses TRBV24-1 and TRBJ1-2, with 10 bases matching TRBD1. Per the germline V gene, CDR1 is KGHDR and CDR2 is SFDVKD. CDR3 length equals 15 residues. Trimming at V came to 9 bases and at J to 8 bases, leaving 14 bases not matched to a gene. This chain's CDR3 is CATSMTGGSLKGYTF. The DNA of the CDR3 is TGTGCCACCTCCATGACAGGGGGCAGTCTAAAAGGCTACACCTTC.

This clone appeared a few times. The chain joins TRBV3-1 (or the pseudogene TRBV3-2) to TRBJ1-1; no clear D. The germline CDR1 and CDR2 sequences are LGHDT and YNNKEL (reference sequence). The CDR3 spans 12 residues. Trimming left V 2 bases short and J 6 bases short, with 7 bases between. CDR3 sequence: CASSQSRAEAFF. The CDR3 DNA follows: TGTGCCAGCAGCCAAAGCCGGGCTGAAGCTTTCTTT.

V is TRBV11-2 and J is TRBJ2-1; D not certain. This CDR3 is 12 amino acids long. V lost 8 bases and J 6 bases, leaving 11 bases between the germline ends. Looked up from germline, CDR1 is SGHAT and CDR2 is FQNNGV. CDR3 nucleotide sequence: TGTGCCAGCGGGTGGAGCCGCAATGAGCAGTTCTTC. Translation gives CASGWSRNEQFF.

The rearrangement joins TRBV28 to TRBJ2-2, with 10 bases that match TRBD1. The trim removed 2 bases at V and 0 bases at J, leaving 6 bases unmatched. The CDR3 spans 18 residues. From germline, CDR1 is MDHEN and CDR2 SYDVKM. In nucleotides, the CDR3 is TGTGCCAGCAGTTTAGTCCCCGGACAGGGGGCGAACACCGGGGAGCTGTTTTTT. It codes for CASSLVPGQGANTGELFF.

The chain recombines TRBV7-9 with TRBJ1-4; perhaps TRBD1 as D (6 bases). The CDR3 runs to 17 residues. The germline V and J ends were trimmed by 1 base and 5 bases, with 17 bases remaining between them. The V gene's germline CDR1 is SEHNR and CDR2 FQNEAQ (reference sequence). CDR3 region: CASSLDPQGRRNEKLFF. CDR3 DNA sequence: TGTGCCAGCAGCTTAGATCCACAGGGAAGAAGGAATGAAAAACTGTTTTTT.

The chain links TRBV6-1 to TRBJ1-5; 7 bases are a match to TRBD1. The CDR3 runs to 17 residues. Losses at the gene ends were 1 base for V and 1 base for J; bases not matched to a gene: 7. CDR1 MNHNS and CDR2 SASEGT come from the germline V gene. CDR3 protein: CASSEELTGTSNQPQHF. In DNA, the CDR3 is TGTGCCAGCAGTGAAGAGTTGACAGGGACGAGCAATCAGCCCCAGCATTTT.

J is TRBJ1-6 and V is TRBV19; D perhaps matches TRBD1 (5 bases). V lost 2 bases and J 8 bases, leaving 13 bases between the germline ends. Germline V CDR1 and CDR2: LNHDA, SQIVND (reference sequence). The CDR3 has 15 amino acids. The CDR3 bases are TGTGCCAGTAGTATAATGCCAGGGTCACATTCACCCCTCCACTTT. Translated: CASSIMPGSHSPLHF.

A single count supports this clone. The genes are TRBV30 and TRBJ1-2; 8 bases match TRBD1. The junction had 7 bases not matched to a gene; V was cut back by 5 bases and J by 5 bases. The CDR3 is made up of 13 amino acids. Germline V gene sequence: CDR1 GTSNPN, CDR2 SVGIG (reference sequence). The chain's CDR3 is CAWGTGGEYGYTF. In nucleotides, the CDR3 is TGTGCCTGGGGCACAGGGGGAGAGTATGGCTACACCTTC.

V is TRBV6-2 or TRBV6-3 and J is TRBJ2-5; 9 bases map to TRBD2. The CDR3 runs 15 residues. Germline-derived CDR1 and CDR2 are MNHEY and SVGEGT. The V and J ends lost 0 bases and 8 bases, in that order; junction bases with no gene match: 7. The CDR3 sequence is CASSYSGGRADTQYF. DNA of the CDR3: TGTGCCAGCAGTTACTCGGGCGGGAGGGCCGATACCCAGTACTTC.

The V gene is TRBV7-8, the J gene TRBJ1-2; no definite D call. Trimming removed 5 bases from V and 8 bases from J, with 15 bases in between. This CDR3 spans 13 amino acids. The V gene's germline CDR1 is SGHVS and CDR2 FQNEAQ. The CDR3 loop is CASSLRGATGYTF. The CDR3 nucleotides read TGTGCCAGCAGCCTCCGGGGTGCGACGGGCTACACCTTC.